One sample yielded the 10 T cell receptor beta chains listed below, sequenced in a study of blood T cell repertoires in COVID-19. Clones were sequenced by immunoSEQ multiplex PCR, and TCRdb holds only the in-frame ones, with some missing. The repertoire consists of some 150,000 clones, with 78% occurring once and the leading ten covering more than 11%. The sequenced sample consisted of peripheral blood. The receptor set was obtained from a woman of 80 years or more with acute or convalescent COVID-19.

The CDR3 region has the DNA TGTGCCAGCAGCTCGCGACTAGCGGGGGGGGTTAGCACAGATACGCAGTATTTT. Protein product: CASSSRLAGGVSTDTQYF. The genes are TRBV7-8 and TRBJ2-3; TRBD2 matches at 14 bases. Germline CDR1 reads SGHVS; CDR2 reads FQNEAQ. The CDR3 is 18 residues long. The J segment lost 0 bases and the V segment lost 4 bases, leaving 6 bases of the junction unmatched.

This sequence joins TRBV19 and TRBJ1-1; D not resolved. Between the trimmed V and J ends, which lost 7 bases and 1 base, there was a span of 16 bases. The CDR3 runs 15 residues. Germline CDR1 is LNHDA and CDR2 is SQIVND (reference sequence). CDR3 in amino acids: CASTRGDGWNTEAFF. CDR3 sequence (DNA): TGTGCCAGTACTAGAGGAGACGGCTGGAACACTGAAGCTTTCTTT. Full variable domain (missing parts from reference TRBV19 and TRBJ1-1): DGGITQSPKYLFRKEGQNVTLSCEQNLNHDAMYWYRQDPGQGLRLIYYSQIVNDFQKGDIAEGYSVSREKKESFPLTVTSAQKNPTAFYLCASTRGDGWNTEAFFGQGTRLTVV.

The rearrangement links TRBV6-5 to TRBJ2-3; 7 positions match TRBD2. The germline V gene encodes CDR1 MNHEY and CDR2 SVGAGI. Trimming at V came to 2 bases and at J to 1 base, leaving 0 bases not matched to a gene. This CDR3 has 14 amino acids. CDR3 in amino acids: CASSYAGGTDTQYF. DNA for the CDR3: TGTGCCAGCAGTTACGCGGGAGGCACAGATACGCAGTATTTT.

This chain connects TRBV7-8 to TRBJ2-5; D not resolved. V lost 5 bases to trimming and J lost 1 base, with 11 bases between them. Germline values: CDR1 SGHVS, CDR2 FQNEAQ. This CDR3 is built from 14 residues. As DNA, the CDR3 is TGTGCCAGCAGCCCCGGTGGGCTCCAAGAGACCCAGTACTTC. It specifies CASSPGGLQETQYF.

The chain recombines TRBV9 with TRBJ2-1; TRBD2 might be the D (6 bases). CDR3 length equals 15 residues. Germline V lookup: CDR1 SGDLS, CDR2 YYNGEE. Trimming cost V 0 bases and J 0 bases, with 7 bases left between them. CDR3 sequence reads: CASSVAGASYNEQFF. The DNA for the CDR3 is TGTGCCAGCAGCGTAGCGGGAGCCTCCTACAATGAGCAGTTCTTC.

The gene calls are TRBV11-2 and TRBJ1-5; D is possibly TRBD1 (6 bases). Per the germline V gene, CDR1 is SGHAT and CDR2 is FQNNGV. CDR3 length: 13 amino acids. V dropped 5 bases and J dropped 11 bases, with 16 bases sitting between them. The CDR3 region is CASSLRGGGSQHF. DNA for the CDR3: TGTGCCAGCAGCCTGAGAGGGGGTGGGTCCCAGCATTTT. Full variable domain (remainder filled in from reference TRBV11-2 and TRBJ1-5): EAGVAQSPRYKIIEKRQSVAFWCNPISGHATLYWYQQILGQGPKLLIQFQNNGVVDDSQLPKDRFSAERLKGVDSTLKIQPAKLEDSAVYLCASSLRGGGSQHFGDGTRLSIL.

This clone was detected only a few times. This chain joins TRBV6-5 and TRBJ1-1; D ambiguous. Trimming stripped 4 bases from V and 5 bases from J, with 11 bases between. The germline gives CDR1 MNHEY, CDR2 SVGAGI. The CDR3 loop spans 13 amino acids. CDR3 residues: CASSFFGETEAFF. In nucleotides, the CDR3 is TGTGCCAGCAGTTTCTTCGGGGAGACTGAAGCTTTCTTT.

The chain links TRBV5-1 to TRBJ2-1; possible D gene TRBD1, 6 bases. Between the trimmed V and J ends, which lost 0 bases and 8 bases, there was a span of 15 bases. Germline V lookup: CDR1 SGHRS, CDR2 YFSETQ. The CDR3 totals 15 residues. The CDR3 protein is CASSLGGAPGDEQFF. The CDR3 DNA follows: TGCGCCAGCAGCTTGGGAGGGGCGCCAGGGGATGAGCAGTTCTTC.

The gene calls are TRBV29-1 and TRBJ2-1; 10 bases are shared with TRBD2. CDR1 and CDR2 (germline): SQVTM, ANQGSEA. V was clipped by 4 bases and J by 6 bases; unmatched bases: 6. The CDR3 totals 14 residues. CDR3 loop: CSVAAPSGSNEQFF. As DNA, the CDR3 is TGCAGCGTTGCCGCCCCTAGCGGGAGCAATGAGCAGTTCTTC.

This chain connects TRBV15 to TRBJ2-7, with 11 bases identical to TRBD2. With 6 bases clipped from V and 6 bases from J, the junction kept 13 bases outside the gene matches. The length of the CDR3 is 16 residues. In germline, CDR1 is LNHNV, CDR2 YYDKDF (reference sequence). CDR3 nucleotide sequence: TGTGCCACCAGTATTAAGTTTAGCGGGAGGGCCGGCGAGCAGTACTTC. Translation gives CATSIKFSGRAGEQYF.